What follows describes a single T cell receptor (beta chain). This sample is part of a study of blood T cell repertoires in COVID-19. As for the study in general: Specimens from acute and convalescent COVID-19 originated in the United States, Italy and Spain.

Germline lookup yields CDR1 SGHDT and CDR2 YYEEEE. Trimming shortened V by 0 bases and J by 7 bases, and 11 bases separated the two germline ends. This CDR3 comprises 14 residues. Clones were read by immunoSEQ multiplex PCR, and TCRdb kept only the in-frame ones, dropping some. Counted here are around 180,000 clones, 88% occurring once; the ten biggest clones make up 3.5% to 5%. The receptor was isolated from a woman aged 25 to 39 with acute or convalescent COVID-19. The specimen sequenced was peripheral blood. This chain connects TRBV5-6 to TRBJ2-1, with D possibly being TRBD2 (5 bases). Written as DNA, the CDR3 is TGTGCCAGCAGCTTGGGGCTAGCAAGTAATGAGCAGTTCTTC. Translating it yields CASSLGLASNEQFF.